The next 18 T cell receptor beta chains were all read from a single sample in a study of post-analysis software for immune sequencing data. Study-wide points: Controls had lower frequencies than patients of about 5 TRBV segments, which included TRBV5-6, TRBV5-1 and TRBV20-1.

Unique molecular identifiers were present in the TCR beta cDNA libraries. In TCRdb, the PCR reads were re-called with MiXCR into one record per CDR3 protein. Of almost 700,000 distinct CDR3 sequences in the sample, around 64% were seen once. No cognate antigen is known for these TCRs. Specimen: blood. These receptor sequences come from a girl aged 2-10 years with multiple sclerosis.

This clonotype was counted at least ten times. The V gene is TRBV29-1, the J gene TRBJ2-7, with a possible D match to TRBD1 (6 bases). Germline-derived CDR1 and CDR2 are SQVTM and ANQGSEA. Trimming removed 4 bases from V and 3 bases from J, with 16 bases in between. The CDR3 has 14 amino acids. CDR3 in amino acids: CSVVPEDSFYEQYF. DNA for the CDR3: TGCAGCGTTGTACCTGAGGACAGTTTCTACGAGCAGTACTTC.

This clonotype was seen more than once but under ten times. CDR3 coding DNA: TGCAGTGCTAACCGCGGGGGTATCCCAGATACGCAGTATTTT. It codes for CSANRGGIPDTQYF. The chain uses TRBV20-1 and TRBJ2-3, with 7 bases aligning to TRBD2. Germline assignment: CDR1 DFQATT and CDR2 SNEGSKA (reference sequence). J lost 4 bases, V lost 4 bases, and 8 bases had no gene match. The CDR3 is made up of 14 amino acids.

In nucleotides, the CDR3 is TGCAGTGCTAGAGTCCCGACTAGCGGGGTTGAAGAGACCCAGTACTTC. Translating it yields CSARVPTSGVEETQYF. The chain recombines TRBV20-1 with TRBJ2-5, with TRBD2 identical over 11 bases. V shed 1 base, J shed 3 bases, and the junction held 7 bases outside the gene matches. The CDR3 sequence is 16 residues long. The germline gives CDR1 DFQATT, CDR2 SNEGSKA (reference sequence).

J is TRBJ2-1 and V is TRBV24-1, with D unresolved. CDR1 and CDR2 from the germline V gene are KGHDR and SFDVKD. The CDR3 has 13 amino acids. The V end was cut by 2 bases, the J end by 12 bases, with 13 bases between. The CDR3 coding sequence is TGTGCCACCAGTGATTCCCCCCGGCCCACGCAGTTCTTC. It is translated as CATSDSPRPTQFF.

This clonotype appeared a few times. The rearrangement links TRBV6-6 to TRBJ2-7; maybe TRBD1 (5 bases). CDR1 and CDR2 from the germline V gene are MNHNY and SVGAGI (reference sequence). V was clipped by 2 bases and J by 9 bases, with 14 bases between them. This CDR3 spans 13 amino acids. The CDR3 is CASSYAVQGSQYF. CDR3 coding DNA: TGTGCCAGCAGTTACGCGGTCCAGGGTTCGCAGTACTTC.

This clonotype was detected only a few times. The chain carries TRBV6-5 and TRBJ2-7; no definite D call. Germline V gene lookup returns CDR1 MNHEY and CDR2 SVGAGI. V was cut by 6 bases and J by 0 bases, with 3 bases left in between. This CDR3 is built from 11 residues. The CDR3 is CASRSSYEQYF. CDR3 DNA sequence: TGTGCCAGCAGGAGCTCCTACGAGCAGTACTTC.

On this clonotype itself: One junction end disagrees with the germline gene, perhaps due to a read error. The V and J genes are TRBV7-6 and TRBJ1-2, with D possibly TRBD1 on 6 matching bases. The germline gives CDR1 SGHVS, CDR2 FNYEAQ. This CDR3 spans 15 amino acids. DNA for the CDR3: TGTGCCAGCAGCTTAGTTGCAGGGGCGAGAAATGGTTACACCTTC. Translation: CASSLVAGARNGYTF.

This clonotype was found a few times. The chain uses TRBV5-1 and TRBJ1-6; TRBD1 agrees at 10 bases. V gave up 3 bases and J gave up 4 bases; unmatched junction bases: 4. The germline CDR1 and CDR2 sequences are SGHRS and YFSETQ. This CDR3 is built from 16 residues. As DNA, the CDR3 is TGCGCCAGCAGCTCCGGGACAGGGGCTTATAATTCACCCCTCCACTTT. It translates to CASSSGTGAYNSPLHF.

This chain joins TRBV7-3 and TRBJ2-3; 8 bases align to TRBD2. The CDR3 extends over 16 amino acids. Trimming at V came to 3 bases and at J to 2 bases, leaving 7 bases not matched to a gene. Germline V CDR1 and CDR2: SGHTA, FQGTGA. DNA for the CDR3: TGTGCCAGCAGCTTGCTCGGACTAGCCTCCACAGATACGCAGTATTTT. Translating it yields CASSLLGLASTDTQYF. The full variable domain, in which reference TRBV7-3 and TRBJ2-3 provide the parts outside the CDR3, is GAGVSQTPSNKVTEKGKYVELRCDPISGHTALYWYRQSLGQGPEFLIYFQGTGAADDSGLPNDRFFAVRPEGSVSTLKIQRTERGDSAVYLCASSLLGLASTDTQYFGPGTRLTVL.

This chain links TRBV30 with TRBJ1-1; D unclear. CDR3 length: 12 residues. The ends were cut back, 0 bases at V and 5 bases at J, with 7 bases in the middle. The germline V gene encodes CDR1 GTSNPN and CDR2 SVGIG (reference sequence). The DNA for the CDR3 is TGTGCCTGGAGTGTAAGGTGGACTGAAGCTTTCTTT. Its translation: CAWSVRWTEAFF.

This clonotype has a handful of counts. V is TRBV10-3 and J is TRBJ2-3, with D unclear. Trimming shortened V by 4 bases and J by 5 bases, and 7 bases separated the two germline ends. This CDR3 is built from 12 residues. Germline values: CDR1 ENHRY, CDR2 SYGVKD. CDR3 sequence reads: CAISAYEDTQYF. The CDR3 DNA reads TGTGCCATCAGTGCATACGAAGATACGCAGTATTTT.

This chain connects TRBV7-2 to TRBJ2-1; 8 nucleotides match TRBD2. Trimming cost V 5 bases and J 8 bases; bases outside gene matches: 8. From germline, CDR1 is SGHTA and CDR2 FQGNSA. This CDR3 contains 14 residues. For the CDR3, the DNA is TGTGCCAGCAGCCCGGAGTCGGGGGGGCATGAGCAGTTCTTC. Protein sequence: CASSPESGGHEQFF. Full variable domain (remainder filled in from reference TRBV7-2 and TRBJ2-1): GAGVSQSPSNKVTEKGKDVELRCDPISGHTALYWYRQSLGQGLEFLIYFQGNSAPDKSGLPSDRFSAERTGGSVSTLTIQRTQQEDSAVYLCASSPESGGHEQFFGPGTRLTVL.

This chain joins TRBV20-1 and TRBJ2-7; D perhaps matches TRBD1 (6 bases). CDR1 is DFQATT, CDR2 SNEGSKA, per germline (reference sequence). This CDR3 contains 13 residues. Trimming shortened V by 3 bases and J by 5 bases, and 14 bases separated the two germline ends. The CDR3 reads CSARLTGIHEQYF. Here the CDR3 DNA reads TGCAGTGCTAGGCTAACAGGGATCCACGAGCAGTACTTC.

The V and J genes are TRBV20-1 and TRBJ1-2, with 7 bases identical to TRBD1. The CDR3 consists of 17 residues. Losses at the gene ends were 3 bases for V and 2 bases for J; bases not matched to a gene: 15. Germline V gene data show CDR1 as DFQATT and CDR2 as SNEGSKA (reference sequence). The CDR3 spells CSASPIQAGDSNYGYTF. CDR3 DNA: TGCAGTGCTAGCCCGATCCAGGCGGGGGACAGCAACTATGGCTACACCTTC.

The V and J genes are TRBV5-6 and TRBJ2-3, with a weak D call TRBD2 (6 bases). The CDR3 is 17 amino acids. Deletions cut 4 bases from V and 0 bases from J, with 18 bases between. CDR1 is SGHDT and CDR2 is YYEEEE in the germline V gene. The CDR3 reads CASSPVGIAVSTDTQYF. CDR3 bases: TGTGCCAGCAGCCCGGTGGGGATAGCGGTTAGCACAGATACGCAGTATTTT.

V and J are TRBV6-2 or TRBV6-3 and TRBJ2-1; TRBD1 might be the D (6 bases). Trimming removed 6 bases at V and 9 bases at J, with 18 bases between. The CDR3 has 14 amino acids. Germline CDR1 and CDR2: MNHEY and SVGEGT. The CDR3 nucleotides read TGTGCCAGCAGAAGGGGGAATGAGGAGCGTGAGCAGTTCTTC. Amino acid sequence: CASRRGNEEREQFF.

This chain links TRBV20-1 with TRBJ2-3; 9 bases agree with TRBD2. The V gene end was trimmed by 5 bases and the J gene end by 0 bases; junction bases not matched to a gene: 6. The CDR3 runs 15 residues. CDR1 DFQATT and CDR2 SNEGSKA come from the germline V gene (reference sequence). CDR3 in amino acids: CSAGRLADSTDTQYF. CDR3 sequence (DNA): TGCAGTGCTGGCAGACTAGCGGATAGCACAGATACGCAGTATTTT.

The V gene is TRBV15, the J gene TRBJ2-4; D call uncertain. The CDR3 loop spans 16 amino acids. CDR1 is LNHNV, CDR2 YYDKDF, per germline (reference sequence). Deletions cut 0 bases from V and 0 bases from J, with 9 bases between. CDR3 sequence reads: CATSRDRLGAKNIQYF. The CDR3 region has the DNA TGTGCCACCAGCAGAGATCGGCTGGGAGCCAAAAACATTCAGTACTTC.